This T cell receptor (beta chain) was captured by sequencing in a study of T cell changes during pregnancy in multiple sclerosis. The table lists this clone with a count of one. Using immunoSEQ multiplex PCR, the repertoire was profiled, and TCRdb retains in-frame clones only, with some absent. The repertoire holds fewer than 30,000 clones, with over 85% as singletons. The CDR3 loop spans 14 amino acids. Germline V gene lookup returns CDR1 SGHDN and CDR2 FVKESK. J was trimmed by 0 bases and V by 5 bases; bases with no gene match: 0. The sample was CD8+ T cells from peripheral blood mononuclear cells, taken in the third trimester of pregnancy. V and J are TRBV14 and TRBJ2-1; TRBD2 matches at 8 bases. The origin of this receptor is a female donor in good health, enrolled as a control in a pregnancy study. CDR3 DNA sequence: TGTGCCAGCAGCAGCGGGAGCTCCTACAATGAGCAGTTCTTC. As protein: CASSSGSSYNEQFF.